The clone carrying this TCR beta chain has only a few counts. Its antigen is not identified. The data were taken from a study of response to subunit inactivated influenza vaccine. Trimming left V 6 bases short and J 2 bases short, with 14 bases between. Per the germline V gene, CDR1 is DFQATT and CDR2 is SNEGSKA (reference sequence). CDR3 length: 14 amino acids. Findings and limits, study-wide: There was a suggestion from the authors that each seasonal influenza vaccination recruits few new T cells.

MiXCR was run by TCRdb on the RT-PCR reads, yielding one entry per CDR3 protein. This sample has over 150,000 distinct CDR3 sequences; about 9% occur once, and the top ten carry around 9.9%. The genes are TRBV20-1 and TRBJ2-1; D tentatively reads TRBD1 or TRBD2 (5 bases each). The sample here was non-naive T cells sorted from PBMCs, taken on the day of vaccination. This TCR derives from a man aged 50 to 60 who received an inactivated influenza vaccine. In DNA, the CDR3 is TGCAGTGCCAGCCGGGACGCCACCTACAATGAGCAGTTCTTC. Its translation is CSASRDATYNEQFF.